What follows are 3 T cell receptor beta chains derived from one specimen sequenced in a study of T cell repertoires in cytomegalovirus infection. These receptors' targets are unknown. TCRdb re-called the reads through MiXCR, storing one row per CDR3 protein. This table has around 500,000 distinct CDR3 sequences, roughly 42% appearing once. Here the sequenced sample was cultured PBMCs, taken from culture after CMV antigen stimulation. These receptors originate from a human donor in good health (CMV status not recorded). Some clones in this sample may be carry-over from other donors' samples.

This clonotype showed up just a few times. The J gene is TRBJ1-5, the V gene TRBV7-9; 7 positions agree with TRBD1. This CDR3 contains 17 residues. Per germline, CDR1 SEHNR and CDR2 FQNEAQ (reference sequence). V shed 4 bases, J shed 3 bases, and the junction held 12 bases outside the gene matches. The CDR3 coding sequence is TGTGCCAGCAGCTCCCAAGCCGACAGGGCGTTCAATCAGCCCCAGCATTTT. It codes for CASSSQADRAFNQPQHF.

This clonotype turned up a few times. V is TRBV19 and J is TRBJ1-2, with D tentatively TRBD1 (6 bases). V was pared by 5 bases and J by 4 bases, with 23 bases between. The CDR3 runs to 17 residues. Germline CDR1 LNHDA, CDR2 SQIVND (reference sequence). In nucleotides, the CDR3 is TGTGCCAGTAGTGACCGAACTCGTCGGGGGCTGGGCTATGGCTACACCTTC. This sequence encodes CASSDRTRRGLGYGYTF.

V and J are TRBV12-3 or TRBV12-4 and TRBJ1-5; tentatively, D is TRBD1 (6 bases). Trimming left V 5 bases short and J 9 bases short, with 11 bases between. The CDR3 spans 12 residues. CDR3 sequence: CASSQGSGPQHF. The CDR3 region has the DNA TGTGCCAGCAGTCAGGGGTCGGGGCCCCAGCATTTT.